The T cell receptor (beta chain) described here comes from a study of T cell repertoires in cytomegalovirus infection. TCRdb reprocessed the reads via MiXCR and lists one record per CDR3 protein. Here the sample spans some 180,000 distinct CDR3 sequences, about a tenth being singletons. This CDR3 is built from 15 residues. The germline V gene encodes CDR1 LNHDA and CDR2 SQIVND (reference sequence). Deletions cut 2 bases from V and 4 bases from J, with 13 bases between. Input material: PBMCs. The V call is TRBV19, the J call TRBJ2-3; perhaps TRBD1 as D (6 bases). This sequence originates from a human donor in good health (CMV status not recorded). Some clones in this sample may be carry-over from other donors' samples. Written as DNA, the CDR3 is TGTGCCAGTAGTATACATGGGGGCTCGGCAGATACGCAGTATTTT. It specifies CASSIHGGSADTQYF.